The 27 T cell receptor beta chains listed next were all sequenced from one sample in a study of blood T cell repertoires in COVID-19 (dated by TCRdb to 2018 to 2020). Library creation used the immunoSEQ multiplex PCR assay. Here the immuneACCESS table is served through TCRdb, limited to in-frame sequences with V and J called. Missing clones are a known gap in these copies; in checked studies unresolved V genes cover under half, and the rest lacks a known reason. The sample has roughly 71,000 clones on record, 80% to 85% of them singletons. Jointly, the top ten make up approximately 8.8% of the sample. The sample comprised peripheral blood. Receptors originate from a man aged 45-65 years with active COVID-19.

The genes are TRBV7-2 and TRBJ2-7; 13 bases map to TRBD2. The CDR3 has 16 residues. Germline V CDR1 and CDR2: SGHTA, FQGNSA. The trim removed 5 bases at V and 7 bases at J, leaving 11 bases unmatched. CDR3 DNA: TGTGCCAGCAGCCAAATGGGACTAGCGGGAACGGTTGAGCAGTACTTC. Translated, it gives CASSQMGLAGTVEQYF.

The J gene is TRBJ1-6, the V gene TRBV23-1; D is perhaps TRBD1 (5 bases). TRBV23-1 is identified as an open reading frame with a role that is uncertain. V was pared by 2 bases and J by 7 bases, with 6 bases between. This CDR3 contains 13 residues. This chain's CDR3 is CASSQGGNSPLHF. The CDR3 DNA follows: TGCGCCAGCAGTCAAGGGGGGAATTCACCCCTCCACTTT.

CDR3 nucleotides: TGTGCCATCAGTCTAGACAGGGGGACTGAAGCTTTCTTT. Translating it yields CAISLDRGTEAFF. V and J are TRBV10-3 and TRBJ1-1; 9 bases are shared with TRBD1. Per the germline V gene, CDR1 is ENHRY and CDR2 is SYGVKD. Trimming removed 5 bases from V and 5 bases from J; junction bases left unmatched: 3. There are 13 residues in the CDR3.

As for this clone: This sample also contains other DNA sequences that code for the same CDR3. The gene calls are TRBV7-6 and TRBJ1-1, with D possibly being TRBD1 (6 bases). V lost 5 bases to trimming and J lost 3 bases, with 10 bases between them. Germline V gene data show CDR1 as SGHVS and CDR2 as FNYEAQ. This CDR3 region has 13 residues. The CDR3 sequence is CASSPQGYTEAFF. The CDR3 DNA follows: TGTGCCAGCAGCCCCCAGGGGTACACTGAAGCTTTCTTT.

V gene TRBV6-5 combines with J gene TRBJ2-1, with TRBD2 matching over 9 bases. There are 15 residues in the CDR3. Trimming cost V 6 bases and J 2 bases; bases outside gene matches: 5. The germline gives CDR1 MNHEY, CDR2 SVGAGI. The CDR3 region has the DNA TGTGCCAGCAGGAGAGCGGGGGGAGCCTACAATGAGCAGTTCTTC. Encoded protein: CASRRAGGAYNEQFF.

The CDR3 coding sequence is TGTGCCAGCAGCTTGGACAGCTTCACAGATACGCAGTATTTT. It yields the protein CASSLDSFTDTQYF. The chain uses TRBV11-3 and TRBJ2-3; D is possibly TRBD1 (6 bases). Trimming took 3 bases from V and 2 from J, leaving 9 bases between them. The CDR3 extends over 14 amino acids. Per the germline V gene, CDR1 is SGHNT and CDR2 is YENEEA.

This chain joins TRBV15 and TRBJ2-3; the D is unclear. Trimming pared 1 base from V and 2 bases from J, leaving 10 bases between. The germline gives CDR1 LNHNV, CDR2 YYDKDF (reference sequence). CDR3 length equals 15 residues. This chain's CDR3 is CATSRGYSPTDTQYF. DNA for the CDR3: TGTGCCACCAGCAGAGGGTACTCCCCCACAGATACGCAGTATTTT.

This clone turned up a few times. The V call is TRBV12-3 or TRBV12-4, the J call TRBJ1-2; a possible D gene is TRBD1 (5 bases). The CDR3 loop spans 13 amino acids. Trimming pared 5 bases from V and 3 bases from J, leaving 10 bases between. This CDR3 is CASSPGLYYGYTF. The CDR3 DNA follows: TGTGCCAGCAGTCCAGGGTTGTACTATGGCTACACCTTC.

J is TRBJ1-2 and V is TRBV7-9; 7 positions match TRBD1. Germline V CDR1 and CDR2: SEHNR, FQNEAQ (reference sequence). The CDR3 runs 14 residues. The V segment lost 5 bases and the J segment 2 bases; nucleotides outside the gene matches: 5. CDR3 in DNA: TGTGCCAGCAGCGCCTACAGGGGAAACTATGGCTACACCTTC. Protein: CASSAYRGNYGYTF.

V and J are TRBV7-2 and TRBJ2-7; 9 positions agree with TRBD1. The J segment lost 1 base and the V segment lost 1 base, leaving 5 bases of the junction unmatched. This CDR3 region has 16 residues. Germline loops: CDR1 SGHTA, CDR2 FQGNSA. The CDR3 bases are TGTGCCAGCAGCTTAGACTCCGGGACAGGGTCCTACGAGCAGTACTTC. Protein product: CASSLDSGTGSYEQYF.

V usage is TRBV2 and J usage is TRBJ2-1; no reliable D call. The CDR3 is 10 residues long. Trimming took off 8 bases at V and 7 bases at J, with 6 bases between the two ends. From germline, CDR1 is SNHLY and CDR2 FYNNEI. CDR3 coding DNA: TGTGCCAGCGGCCGAAATGAGCAGTTCTTC. This codes for CASGRNEQFF.

This chain joins TRBV7-9 and TRBJ2-3; perhaps TRBD2 as D (5 bases). V was shortened by 7 bases and J by 4 bases, with 12 bases between the two germline ends. Germline CDR1 and CDR2: SEHNR and FQNEAQ (reference sequence). The CDR3 runs to 13 residues. The CDR3 reads CASTYGLSDTQYF. CDR3 coding DNA: TGTGCCAGCACCTACGGACTCTCAGATACGCAGTATTTT.

The rearrangement uses TRBV9 and TRBJ2-7, with unresolved D. V was clipped by 6 bases and J by 0 bases, with 13 bases between them. CDR3 length equals 14 residues. The germline gives CDR1 SGDLS, CDR2 YYNGEE. The CDR3 coding sequence is TGTGCCAGCACGGAAAGCGTGAACTCCTACGAGCAGTACTTC. Protein sequence: CASTESVNSYEQYF.

V usage is TRBV6-2 or TRBV6-3 and J usage is TRBJ1-1; D is unresolved. Germline CDR1 MNHEY, CDR2 SVGEGT. Deletions cut 3 bases from V and 5 bases from J, with 13 bases between. This CDR3 contains 14 residues. The CDR3 is CASSYRTFDTEAFF. The CDR3 nucleotides are TGTGCCAGCAGTTATAGGACTTTCGATACTGAAGCTTTCTTT.

This clone was found once. The chain recombines TRBV27 with TRBJ2-3; TRBD2 might be the D (6 bases). CDR3 length: 14 residues. V was pared by 5 bases and J by 5 bases, with 14 bases between. CDR1 and CDR2 from the germline V gene are MNHEY and SMNVEV (reference sequence). CDR3 DNA: TGTGCCAGCAGTCTGGGGACTGTGCAAGATACGCAGTATTTT. It yields the protein CASSLGTVQDTQYF.

This clone appeared once. The chain is built from TRBV5-1 and TRBJ1-4; 7 positions agree with TRBD1. This CDR3 is 14 amino acids long. The trim removed 4 bases at V and 7 bases at J, leaving 7 bases unmatched. Germline V CDR1 and CDR2: SGHRS, YFSETQ. This chain's CDR3 is CASSPDREAEKLFF. DNA for the CDR3: TGCGCCAGCAGCCCCGACAGGGAGGCTGAAAAACTGTTTTTT.

CDR3 sequence reads: CASSPAAGTGELFF. The CDR3 DNA reads TGTGCCAGCAGTCCGGCAGCGGGCACCGGGGAGCTGTTTTTT. The V and J genes are TRBV6-2 or TRBV6-3 and TRBJ2-2; weak D call: TRBD2 (6 bases). The V gene lost 5 bases and the J gene lost 4 bases, with 11 bases spanning the gap. CDR3 size: 14 residues. The germline gives CDR1 MNHEY, CDR2 SVGEGT.

The chain is built from TRBV3-1 (or the pseudogene TRBV3-2) and TRBJ1-1; the D gene is possibly TRBD1 (5 bases). Per germline, CDR1 LGHDT and CDR2 YNNKEL (reference sequence). The CDR3 loop spans 17 amino acids. V lost 4 bases to trimming and J lost 3 bases, with 21 bases between them. The CDR3 loop reads CASSPETQGLVDTEAFF. CDR3 sequence (DNA): TGTGCCAGCAGCCCCGAAACCCAGGGTCTGGTGGACACTGAAGCTTTCTTT.

The rearrangement uses TRBV12-3 or TRBV12-4 and TRBJ1-2; D gene ambiguous. CDR3 length equals 11 residues. The V gene lost 5 bases and the J gene lost 8 bases, with 9 bases spanning the gap. This CDR3 is CASSLMRGYTF. The CDR3 bases are TGTGCCAGCAGTCTTATGAGAGGCTACACCTTC.

This clone was observed once. The chain combines TRBV28 with TRBJ1-2, with no clear D. Trimming pared 5 bases from V and 4 bases from J, leaving 11 bases between. Germline assignment: CDR1 MDHEN and CDR2 SYDVKM. The CDR3 sequence is 13 residues long. The CDR3 loop reads CASSPSGTYGYTF. The CDR3, as DNA: TGTGCCAGCAGTCCGTCGGGAACCTATGGCTACACCTTC.

This clone was observed a single time. This chain joins TRBV6-6 and TRBJ2-2; possibly TRBD2 for D (6 bases). Germline V gene data show CDR1 as MNHNY and CDR2 as SVGAGI (reference sequence). This CDR3 is 13 amino acids long. The V gene lost 11 bases and the J gene lost 0 bases, with 10 bases spanning the gap. The CDR3 region is CAGRLANTGELFF. The CDR3 DNA is TGTGCCGGCCGACTAGCGAACACCGGGGAGCTGTTTTTT.

The chain has TRBV5-4 and TRBJ2-2, with a tentative D call TRBD1 (5 bases). CDR3 length: 16 amino acids. V was cut by 1 base and J by 0 bases, with 10 bases left in between. Germline V gives CDR1 SGHNT, CDR2 YYREEE (reference sequence). The CDR3 nucleotides read TGTGCCAGCAGCTTGTCAAGGGGTACGAACACCGGGGAGCTGTTTTTT. Translation gives CASSLSRGTNTGELFF.

The chain employs TRBV5-1 and TRBJ2-3, with TRBD2 matching 9 bases. From germline, CDR1 is SGHRS and CDR2 YFSETQ. This CDR3 contains 12 residues. V was pared by 4 bases and J by 14 bases, with 8 bases of the junction left unmatched. The CDR3 DNA reads TGCGCCAGCAGCCCCGAGGGGACTAGCTGGTATTTT. It codes for CASSPEGTSWYF.

The V and J genes are TRBV2 and TRBJ2-1; D may be TRBD2 (6 bases). Germline assignment: CDR1 SNHLY and CDR2 FYNNEI. The CDR3 contains 14 residues. The V end lost 4 bases, the J end lost 10 bases, and 17 bases lay between the germline ends. CDR3: CASSAAGREDEQFF. CDR3 coding DNA: TGTGCCAGCAGTGCGGCAGGGCGGGAAGACGAGCAGTTCTTC. The entire variable domain, with the rest obtained from reference TRBV2 and TRBJ2-1, is as follows: EPEVTQTPSHQVTQMGQEVILRCVPISNHLYFYWYRQILGQKVEFLVSFYNNEISEKSEIFDDQFSVERPDGSNFTLKIRSTKLEDSAMYFCASSAAGREDEQFFGPGTRLTVL.

V usage is TRBV5-5 and J usage is TRBJ1-1, with D maybe TRBD1 (5 bases). CDR1 and CDR2 from the germline V gene are SGHKS and YYEKEE (reference sequence). With 5 bases removed from V and 1 base from J, the gap between germline ends came to 15 bases. The CDR3 has 15 amino acids. The CDR3 here is CASRPLGGTNTEAFF. In nucleotides, the CDR3 is TGTGCCAGCAGGCCCCTTGGAGGGACGAACACTGAAGCTTTCTTT.

V and J are TRBV13 and TRBJ1-1, with TRBD1 matching over 7 bases. Germline V gene sequence: CDR1 PRHDT, CDR2 FYEKMQ (reference sequence). The J segment lost 0 bases and the V segment lost 1 base, leaving 5 bases of the junction unmatched. This CDR3 contains 16 residues. The CDR3 DNA follows: TGTGCCAGCAGCTTAGAGGGGACAGAAATGAACACTGAAGCTTTCTTT. This codes for CASSLEGTEMNTEAFF.

This clone turned up a few times. This chain joins TRBV5-1 and TRBJ1-6, with D hard to call. Germline CDR1 and CDR2: SGHRS and YFSETQ. The length of the CDR3 is 17 residues. V lost 0 bases and J lost 0, with 10 bases in between. As DNA, the CDR3 is TGCGCCAGCAGCTTGGCTGCGTTAAGCTCCTATAATTCACCCCTCCACTTT. As protein: CASSLAALSSYNSPLHF.